The T cell receptor (beta chain) under discussion was sequenced for a study of T-cell reconstitution after alpha-beta-depleted transplantation in children. Whole-study results and caveats: At one year after transplant, newly produced T cells mostly accounted for T-cell counts and diversity. Several hundred rapidly expanded clones from non-depleted graft cells reportedly supplied alpha-beta T cells about two months post-transplant. In some patients, recipient T cells and intrathymic progenitors surviving conditioning explained high day-60 diversity.

The ends were cut back, 2 bases at V and 4 bases at J, with 16 bases in the middle. Germline lookup yields CDR1 SGHTS and CDR2 YDEGEE. CDR3 size: 15 residues. The library targeted TCRbeta and was prepared with unique molecular identifiers. TCRdb called the PCR reads again in MiXCR, with one record for every CDR3 protein. The repertoire has almost 500,000 distinct CDR3 sequences, over 9.5% of them found once; the top ten carry 2%. This clonotype was recorded many times. Its cognate antigen is unknown. The chain couples TRBV5-8 to TRBJ2-7; no clear D gene. The receptor was isolated from a child aged 2 to 9 with inherited bone marrow failure, due to receive a stem cell transplant. The sequenced sample was PBMCs, obtained before TCRalphabeta/CD19-depleted stem cell transplant. The CDR3 reads CASSFFQGPRYEQYF. CDR3 nucleotides: TGTGCCAGCAGCTTTTTTCAAGGGCCCCGATACGAGCAGTACTTC.